This paragraph reports one T cell receptor (beta chain). Enrollees, 18 to 89 years old, lived in around 23 US areas. All recovered Cohort 3 donors got two negative PCRs, got clearance, or saw symptom resolution. These data belong to a study of blood T cell repertoires in COVID-19. Clones were read by immunoSEQ multiplex PCR, and TCRdb kept only the in-frame ones, dropping some. The data show approximately 130,000 clones, 80% to 85% seen once. Per germline, CDR1 MDHEN and CDR2 SYDVKM. The CDR3 has 16 residues. V shed 1 base, J shed 7 bases, and the junction held 7 bases outside the gene matches. V is TRBV28 and J is TRBJ2-1, with 10 bases matching TRBD2. The sample comprised PBMCs or T cells enriched from blood (not recorded which). This receptor was identified in a man aged 25 to 40 who had recovered from COVID-19. CDR3 residues: CASSLSPSGGLNEQFF. The CDR3 nucleotides read TGTGCCAGCAGTTTATCCCCTAGCGGGGGCCTTAATGAGCAGTTCTTC.